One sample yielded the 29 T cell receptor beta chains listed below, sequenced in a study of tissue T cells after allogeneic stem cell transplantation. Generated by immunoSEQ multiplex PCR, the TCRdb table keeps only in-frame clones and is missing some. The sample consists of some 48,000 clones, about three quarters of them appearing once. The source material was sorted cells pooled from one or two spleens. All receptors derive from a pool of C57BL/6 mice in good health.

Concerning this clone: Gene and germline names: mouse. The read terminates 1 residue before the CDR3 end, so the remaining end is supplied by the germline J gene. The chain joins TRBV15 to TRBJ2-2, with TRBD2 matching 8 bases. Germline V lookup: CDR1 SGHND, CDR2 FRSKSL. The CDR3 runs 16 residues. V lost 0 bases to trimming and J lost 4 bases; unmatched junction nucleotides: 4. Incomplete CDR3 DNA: TGTGCCAGCAGTTTAGCGCCTGGGGGGCCCACCGGGCAGCTCTAC. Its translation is CASSLAPGGPTGQLY. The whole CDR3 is CASSLAPGGPTGQLYF.

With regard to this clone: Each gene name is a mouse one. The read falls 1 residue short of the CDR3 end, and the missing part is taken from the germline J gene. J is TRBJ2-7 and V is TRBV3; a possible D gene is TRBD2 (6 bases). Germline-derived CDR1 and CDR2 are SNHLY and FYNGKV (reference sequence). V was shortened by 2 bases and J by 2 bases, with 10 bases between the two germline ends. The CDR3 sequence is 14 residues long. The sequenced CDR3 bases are TGTGCCAGCAGCTTACTGGGGCGAACCTATGAACAGTAC. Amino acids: CASSLLGRTYEQY. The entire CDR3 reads CASSLLGRTYEQYF. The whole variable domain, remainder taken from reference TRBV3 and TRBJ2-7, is GPKVLQIPSHQIIDMGQMVTLNCDPVSNHLYFYWYKQILGQQMEFLVNFYNGKVMEKSKLFKDQFSVERPDGSYFTLKIQPTALEDSAVYFCASSLLGRTYEQYFGPGTRLTVL.

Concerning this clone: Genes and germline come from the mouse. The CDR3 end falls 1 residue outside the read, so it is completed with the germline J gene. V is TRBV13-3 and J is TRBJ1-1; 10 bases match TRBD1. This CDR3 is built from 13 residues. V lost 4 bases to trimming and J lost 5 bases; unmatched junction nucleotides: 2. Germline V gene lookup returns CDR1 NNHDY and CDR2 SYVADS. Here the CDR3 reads CASSSGQGTEVFF. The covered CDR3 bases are TGTGCCAGCAGTTCGGGACAGGGGACAGAAGTCTTC.

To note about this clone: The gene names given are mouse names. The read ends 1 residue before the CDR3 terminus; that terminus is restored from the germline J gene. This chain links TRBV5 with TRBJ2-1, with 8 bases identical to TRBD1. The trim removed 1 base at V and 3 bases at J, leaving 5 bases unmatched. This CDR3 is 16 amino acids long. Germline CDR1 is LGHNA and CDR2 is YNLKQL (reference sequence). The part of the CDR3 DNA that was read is TGTGCCAGCAGCCAAGGGGGGGACAGGCTCTATGCTGAGCAGTTC. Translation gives CASSQGGDRLYAEQF. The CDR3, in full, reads CASSQGGDRLYAEQFF.

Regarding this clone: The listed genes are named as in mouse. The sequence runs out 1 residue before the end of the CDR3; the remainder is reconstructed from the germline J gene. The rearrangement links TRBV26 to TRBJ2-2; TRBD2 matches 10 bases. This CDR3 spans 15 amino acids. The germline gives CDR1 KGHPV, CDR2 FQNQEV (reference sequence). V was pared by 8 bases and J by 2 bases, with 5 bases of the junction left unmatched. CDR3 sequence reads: CASAPGLGNTGQLYF. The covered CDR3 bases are TGTGCCAGCGCACCGGGACTGGGGAACACCGGGCAGCTCTAC.

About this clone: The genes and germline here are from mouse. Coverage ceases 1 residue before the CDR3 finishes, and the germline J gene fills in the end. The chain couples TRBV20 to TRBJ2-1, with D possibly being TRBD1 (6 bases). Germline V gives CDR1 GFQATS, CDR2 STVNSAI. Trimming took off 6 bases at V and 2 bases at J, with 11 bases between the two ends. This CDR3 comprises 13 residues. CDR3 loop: CGAPRTDYAEQFF. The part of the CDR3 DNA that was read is TGTGGTGCCCCCCGGACAGACTATGCTGAGCAGTTC.

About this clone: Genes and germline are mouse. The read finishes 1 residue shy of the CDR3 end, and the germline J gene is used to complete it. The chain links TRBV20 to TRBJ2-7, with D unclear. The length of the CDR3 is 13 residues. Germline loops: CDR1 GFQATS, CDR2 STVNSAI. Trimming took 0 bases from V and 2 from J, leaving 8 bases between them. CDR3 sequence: CGARDDKTYEQYF. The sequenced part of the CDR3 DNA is TGTGGTGCTAGGGATGACAAAACCTATGAACAGTAC.

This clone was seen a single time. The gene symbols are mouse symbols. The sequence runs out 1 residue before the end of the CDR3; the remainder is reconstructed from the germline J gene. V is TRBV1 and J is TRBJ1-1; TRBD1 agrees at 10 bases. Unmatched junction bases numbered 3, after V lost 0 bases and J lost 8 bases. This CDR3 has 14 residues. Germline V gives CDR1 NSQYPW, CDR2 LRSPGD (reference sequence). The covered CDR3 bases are TGCACCTGCAGTGCAGATGACAGGGGGCGCGAAGTCTTC. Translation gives CTCSADDRGREVF. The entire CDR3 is CTCSADDRGREVFF.

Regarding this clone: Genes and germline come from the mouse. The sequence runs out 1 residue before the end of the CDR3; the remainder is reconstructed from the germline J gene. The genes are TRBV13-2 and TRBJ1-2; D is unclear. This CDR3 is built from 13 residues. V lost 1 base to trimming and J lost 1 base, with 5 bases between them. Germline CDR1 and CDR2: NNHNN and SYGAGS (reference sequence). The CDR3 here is CASGDWGNSDYTF. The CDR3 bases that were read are TGTGCCAGCGGTGATTGGGGAAACTCCGACTACACC.

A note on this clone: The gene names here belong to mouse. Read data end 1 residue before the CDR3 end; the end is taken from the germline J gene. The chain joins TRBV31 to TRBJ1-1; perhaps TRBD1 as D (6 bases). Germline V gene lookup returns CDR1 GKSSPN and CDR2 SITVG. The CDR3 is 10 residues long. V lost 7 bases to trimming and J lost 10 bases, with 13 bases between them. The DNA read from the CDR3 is TGTGCCTCCCTGGGGGCGGGAGTCTTC. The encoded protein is CASLGAGVF. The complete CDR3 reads CASLGAGVFF.

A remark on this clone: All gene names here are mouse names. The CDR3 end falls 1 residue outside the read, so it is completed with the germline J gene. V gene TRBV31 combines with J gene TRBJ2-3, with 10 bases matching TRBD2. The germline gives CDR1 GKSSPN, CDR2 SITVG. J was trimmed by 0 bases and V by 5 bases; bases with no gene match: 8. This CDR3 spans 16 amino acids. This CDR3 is CAWGPDWGASAETLYF. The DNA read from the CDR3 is TGTGCCTGGGGTCCCGACTGGGGGGCTAGTGCAGAAACGCTGTAT.

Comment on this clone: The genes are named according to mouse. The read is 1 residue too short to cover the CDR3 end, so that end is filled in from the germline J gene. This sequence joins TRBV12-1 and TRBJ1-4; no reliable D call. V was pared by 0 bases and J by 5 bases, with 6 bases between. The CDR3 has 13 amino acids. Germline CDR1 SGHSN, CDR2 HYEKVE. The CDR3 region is CASSLASNERLFF. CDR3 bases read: TGTGCCAGCTCTCTCGCATCGAACGAAAGATTATTT.

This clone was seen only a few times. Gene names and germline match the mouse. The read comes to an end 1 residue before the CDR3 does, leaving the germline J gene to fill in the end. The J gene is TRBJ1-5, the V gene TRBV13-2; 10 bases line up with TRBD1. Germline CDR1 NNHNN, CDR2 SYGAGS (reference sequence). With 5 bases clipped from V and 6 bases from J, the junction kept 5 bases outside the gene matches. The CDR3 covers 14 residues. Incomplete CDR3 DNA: TGTGCCAGCGGGCCGGGACAGGGGAGCCAGGCTCCGCTT. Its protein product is CASGPGQGSQAPL. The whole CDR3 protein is CASGPGQGSQAPLF.

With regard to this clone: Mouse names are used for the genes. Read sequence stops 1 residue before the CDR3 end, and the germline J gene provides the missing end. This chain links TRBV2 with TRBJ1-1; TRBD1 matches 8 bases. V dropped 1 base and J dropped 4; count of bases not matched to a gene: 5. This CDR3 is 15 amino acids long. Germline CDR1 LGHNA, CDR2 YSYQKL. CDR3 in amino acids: CASSQAGQGATEVFF. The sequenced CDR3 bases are TGTGCCAGCAGCCAAGCCGGACAGGGTGCCACAGAAGTCTTC. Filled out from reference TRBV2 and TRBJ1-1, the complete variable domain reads DPKIIQKPKYLVAVTGSEKILICEQYLGHNAMYWYRQSAKKPLEFMFSYSYQKLMDNQTASSRFQPQSSKKNHLDLQITALKPDDSATYFCASSQAGQGATEVFFGKGTRLTVV.

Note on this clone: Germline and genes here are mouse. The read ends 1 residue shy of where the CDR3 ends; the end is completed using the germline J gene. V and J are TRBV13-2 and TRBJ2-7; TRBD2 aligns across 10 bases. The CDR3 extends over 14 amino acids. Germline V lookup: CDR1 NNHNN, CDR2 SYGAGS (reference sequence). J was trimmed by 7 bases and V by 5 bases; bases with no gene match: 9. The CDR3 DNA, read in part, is TGTGCCAGCGGATTTGACTGGGGGGTGGGGGAACAGTAC. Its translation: CASGFDWGVGEQY. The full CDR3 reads CASGFDWGVGEQYF.

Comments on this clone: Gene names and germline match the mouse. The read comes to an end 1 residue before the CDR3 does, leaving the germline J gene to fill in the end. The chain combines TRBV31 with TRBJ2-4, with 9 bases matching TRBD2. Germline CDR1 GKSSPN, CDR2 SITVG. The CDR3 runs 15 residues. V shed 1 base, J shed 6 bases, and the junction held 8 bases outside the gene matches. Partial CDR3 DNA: TGTGCCTGGAGTCCCCCCCACTGGGGGGTGAACACCTTGTAC. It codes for CAWSPPHWGVNTLY. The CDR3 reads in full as CAWSPPHWGVNTLYF.

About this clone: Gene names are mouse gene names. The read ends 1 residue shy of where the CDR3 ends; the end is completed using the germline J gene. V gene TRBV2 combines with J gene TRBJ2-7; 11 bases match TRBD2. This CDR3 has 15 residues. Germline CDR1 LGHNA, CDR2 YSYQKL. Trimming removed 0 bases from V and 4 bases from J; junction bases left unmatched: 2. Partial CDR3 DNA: TGTGCCAGCAGCCAAGATGGGACTGGGGGTTATGAACAGTAC. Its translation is CASSQDGTGGYEQY. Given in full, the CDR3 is CASSQDGTGGYEQYF.

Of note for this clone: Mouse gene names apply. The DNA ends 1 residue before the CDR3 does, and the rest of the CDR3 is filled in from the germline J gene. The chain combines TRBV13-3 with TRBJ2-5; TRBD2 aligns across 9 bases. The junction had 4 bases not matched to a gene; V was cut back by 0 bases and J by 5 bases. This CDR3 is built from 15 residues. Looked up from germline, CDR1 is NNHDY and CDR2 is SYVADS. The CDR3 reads CASSDVGGRGDTQYF. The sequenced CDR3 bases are TGTGCCAGCAGTGATGTGGGGGGGCGTGGAGACACCCAGTAC.

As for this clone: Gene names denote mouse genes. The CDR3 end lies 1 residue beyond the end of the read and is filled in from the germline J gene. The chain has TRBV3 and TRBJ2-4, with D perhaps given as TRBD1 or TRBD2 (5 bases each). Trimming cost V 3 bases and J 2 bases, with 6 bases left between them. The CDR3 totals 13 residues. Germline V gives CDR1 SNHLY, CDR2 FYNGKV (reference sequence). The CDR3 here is CASSLGPQNTLYF. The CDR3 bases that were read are TGTGCCAGCAGCTTGGGGCCTCAAAACACCTTGTAC.

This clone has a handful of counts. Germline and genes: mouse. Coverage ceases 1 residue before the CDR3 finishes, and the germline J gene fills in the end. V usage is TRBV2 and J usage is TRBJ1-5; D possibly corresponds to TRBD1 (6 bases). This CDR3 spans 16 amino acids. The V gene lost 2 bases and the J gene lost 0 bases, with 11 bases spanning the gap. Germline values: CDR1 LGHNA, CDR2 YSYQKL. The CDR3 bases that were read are TGTGCCAGCAGCCAAACGGGGACAAATAACAACCAGGCTCCGCTT. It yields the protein CASSQTGTNNNQAPL. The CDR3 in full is CASSQTGTNNNQAPLF. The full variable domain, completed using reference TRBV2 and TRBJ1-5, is DPKIIQKPKYLVAVTGSEKILICEQYLGHNAMYWYRQSAKKPLEFMFSYSYQKLMDNQTASSRFQPQSSKKNHLDLQITALKPDDSATYFCASSQTGTNNNQAPLFGEGTRLSVL.

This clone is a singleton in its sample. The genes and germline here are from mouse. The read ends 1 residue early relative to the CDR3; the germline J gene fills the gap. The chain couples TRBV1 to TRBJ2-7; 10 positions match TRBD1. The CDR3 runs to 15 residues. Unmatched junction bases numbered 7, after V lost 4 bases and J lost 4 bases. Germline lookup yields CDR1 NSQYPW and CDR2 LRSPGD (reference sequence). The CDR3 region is CTCSELPGQGYEQYF. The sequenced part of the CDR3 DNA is TGCACCTGCAGTGAACTCCCGGGACAGGGGTATGAACAGTAC. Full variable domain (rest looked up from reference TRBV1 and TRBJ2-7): VTLLEQNPRWRLVPRGQAVNLRCILKNSQYPWMSWYQQDLQKQLQWLFTLRSPGDKEVKSLPGADYLATRVTDTELRLQVANMSQGRTLYCTCSELPGQGYEQYFGPGTRLTVL.

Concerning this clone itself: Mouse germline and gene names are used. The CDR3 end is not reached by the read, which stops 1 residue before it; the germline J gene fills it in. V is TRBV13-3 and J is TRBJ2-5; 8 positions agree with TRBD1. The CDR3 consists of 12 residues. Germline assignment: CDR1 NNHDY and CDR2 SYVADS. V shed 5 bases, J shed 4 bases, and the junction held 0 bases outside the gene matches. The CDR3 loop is CASRDREDTQYF. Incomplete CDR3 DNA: TGTGCCAGCAGGGACAGGGAAGACACCCAGTAC. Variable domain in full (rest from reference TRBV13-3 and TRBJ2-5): EAAVTQSPRSKVAVTGGKVTLSCHQTNNHDYMYWYRQDTGHGLRLIHYSYVADSTEKGDIPDGYKASRPSQENFSLILELASLSQTAVYFCASRDREDTQYFGPGTRLLVL.

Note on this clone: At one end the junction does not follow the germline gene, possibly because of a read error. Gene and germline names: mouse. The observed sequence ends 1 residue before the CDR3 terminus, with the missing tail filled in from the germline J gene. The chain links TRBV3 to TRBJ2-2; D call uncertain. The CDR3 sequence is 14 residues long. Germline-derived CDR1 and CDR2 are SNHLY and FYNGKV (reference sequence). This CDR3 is CASGLAENTGQLYF. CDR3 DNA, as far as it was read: TGTGCCAGCGGCTTAGCTGAAAACACCGGGCAGCTCTAC.

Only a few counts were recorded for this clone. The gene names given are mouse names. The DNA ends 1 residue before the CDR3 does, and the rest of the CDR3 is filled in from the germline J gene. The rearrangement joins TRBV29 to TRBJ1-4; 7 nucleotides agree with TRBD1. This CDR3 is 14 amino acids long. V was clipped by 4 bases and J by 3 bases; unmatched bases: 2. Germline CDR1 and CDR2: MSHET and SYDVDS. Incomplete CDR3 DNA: TGTGCTAGCAGTTGGGGACAGACCAACGAAAGATTATTT. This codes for CASSWGQTNERLF. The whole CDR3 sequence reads CASSWGQTNERLFF.

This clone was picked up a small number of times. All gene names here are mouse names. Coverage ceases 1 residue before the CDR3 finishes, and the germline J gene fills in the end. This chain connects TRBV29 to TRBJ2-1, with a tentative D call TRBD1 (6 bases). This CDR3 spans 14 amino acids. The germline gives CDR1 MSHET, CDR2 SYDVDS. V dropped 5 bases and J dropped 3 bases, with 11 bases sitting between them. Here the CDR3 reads CASSPGTIYAEQFF. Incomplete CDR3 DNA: TGTGCTAGCAGTCCCGGGACAATCTATGCTGAGCAGTTC.

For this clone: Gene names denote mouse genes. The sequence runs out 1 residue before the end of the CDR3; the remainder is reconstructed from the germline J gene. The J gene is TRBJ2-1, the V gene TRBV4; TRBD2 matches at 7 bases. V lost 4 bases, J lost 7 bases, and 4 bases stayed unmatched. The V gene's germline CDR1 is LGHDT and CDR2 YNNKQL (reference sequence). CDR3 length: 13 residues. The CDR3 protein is CASSFGGRAEQFF. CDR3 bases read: TGTGCCAGCAGCTTTGGGGGGAGGGCTGAGCAGTTC. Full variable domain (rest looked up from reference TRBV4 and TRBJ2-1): ETAVFQTPNYHVTQVGNEVSFNCKQTLGHDTMYWYKQDSKKLLKIMFSYNNKQLIVNETVPRRFSPQSSDKAHLNLRIKSVEPEDSAVYLCASSFGGRAEQFFGPGTRLTVL.

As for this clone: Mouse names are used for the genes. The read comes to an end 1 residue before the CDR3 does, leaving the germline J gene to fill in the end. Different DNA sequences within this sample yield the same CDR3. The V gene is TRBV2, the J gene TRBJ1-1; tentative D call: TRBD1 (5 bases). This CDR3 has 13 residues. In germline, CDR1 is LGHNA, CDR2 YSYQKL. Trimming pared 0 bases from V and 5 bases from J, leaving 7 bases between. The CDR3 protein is CASSQDRGTEVFF. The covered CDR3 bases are TGTGCCAGCAGCCAAGATCGGGGGACAGAAGTCTTC.

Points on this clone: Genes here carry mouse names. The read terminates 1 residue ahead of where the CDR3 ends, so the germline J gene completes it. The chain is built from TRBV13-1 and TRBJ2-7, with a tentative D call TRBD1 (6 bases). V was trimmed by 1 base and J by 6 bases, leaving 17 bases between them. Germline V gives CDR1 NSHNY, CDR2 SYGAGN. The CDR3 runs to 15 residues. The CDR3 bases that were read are TGTGCCAGCAGTGATCCCCGGGACAAAGGGGGTGAACAGTAC. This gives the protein CASSDPRDKGGEQY. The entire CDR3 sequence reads CASSDPRDKGGEQYF.

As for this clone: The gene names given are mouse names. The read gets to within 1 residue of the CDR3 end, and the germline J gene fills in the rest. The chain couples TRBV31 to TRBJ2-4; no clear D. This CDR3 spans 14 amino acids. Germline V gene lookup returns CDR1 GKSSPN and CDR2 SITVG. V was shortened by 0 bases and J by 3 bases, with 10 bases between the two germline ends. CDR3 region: CAWSLGRAQNTLYF. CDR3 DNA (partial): TGTGCCTGGAGTCTAGGTCGGGCGCAAAACACCTTGTAC.